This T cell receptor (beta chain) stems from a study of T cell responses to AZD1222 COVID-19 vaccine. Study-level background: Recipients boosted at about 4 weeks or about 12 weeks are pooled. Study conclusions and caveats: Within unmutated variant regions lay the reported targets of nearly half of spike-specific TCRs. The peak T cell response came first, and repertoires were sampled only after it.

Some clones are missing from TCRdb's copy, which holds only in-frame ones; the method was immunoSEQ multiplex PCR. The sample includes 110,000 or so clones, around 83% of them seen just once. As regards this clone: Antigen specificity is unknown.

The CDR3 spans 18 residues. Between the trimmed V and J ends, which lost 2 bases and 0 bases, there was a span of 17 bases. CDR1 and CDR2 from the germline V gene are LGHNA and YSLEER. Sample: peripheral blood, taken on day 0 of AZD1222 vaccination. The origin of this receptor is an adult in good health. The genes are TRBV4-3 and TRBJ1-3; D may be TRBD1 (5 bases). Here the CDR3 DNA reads TGCGCCAGCAGCCAATATATTGGGGGACGCGACTCTGGAAACACCATATATTTT. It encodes CASSQYIGGRDSGNTIYF.